A single sample gave rise to the 9 T cell receptor beta chains below, sequenced in a study of T cell responses to AZD1222 COVID-19 vaccine (dated by TCRdb to the early 2020s). The time point label, read with the paper, signifies: baseline before first vaccination. Library preparation employed the immunoSEQ multiplex PCR assay. TCRdb took over this immuneACCESS table, retaining in-frame rearrangements with V and J assigned. Such tables are incomplete; in checked studies, under half of the missing clones stem from an unresolved V gene, and the remainder is unexplained. The sample yields about 85,000 clones; approximately 88% were counted once. Together, the top ten hold 16% of the sample. The sequenced sample was peripheral blood, obtained on day 0 of AZD1222 vaccination. These receptors all stem from an adult in good health.

The chain carries TRBV28 and TRBJ2-1, with 7 nucleotides matching TRBD1. Per the germline V gene, CDR1 is MDHEN and CDR2 is SYDVKM. The CDR3 contains 14 residues. J gave up 2 bases and V 10 bases, and 8 bases lay outside the gene matches. The CDR3: CATGRDRAYNEQFF. Written as DNA, the CDR3 is TGTGCCACAGGCCGGGACAGAGCCTACAATGAGCAGTTCTTC.

The chain recombines TRBV28 with TRBJ1-6; 9 bases align to TRBD1. Trimming at V came to 2 bases and at J to 5 bases, leaving 4 bases not matched to a gene. CDR3 length: 16 residues. Germline lookup yields CDR1 MDHEN and CDR2 SYDVKM. DNA of the CDR3: TGTGCCAGCAGTTTAGACAGGGGGTCCGATAATTCACCCCTCCACTTT. Its protein is CASSLDRGSDNSPLHF.

V and J are TRBV3-1 (or the pseudogene TRBV3-2) and TRBJ2-3; 12 positions match TRBD2. This CDR3 comprises 16 residues. V lost 6 bases and J lost 3; bases outside the gene matches: 7. CDR1 and CDR2 from the germline V gene are LGHDT and YNNKEL (reference sequence). The CDR3 sequence: CASSPGTSGFTDTQYF. The CDR3 DNA sequence: TGTGCCAGCAGTCCCGGGACTAGCGGGTTTACAGATACGCAGTATTTT.

The gene calls are TRBV6-4 and TRBJ2-3, with D maybe TRBD2 (5 bases). Trimming pared 2 bases from V and 1 base from J, leaving 10 bases between. Germline lookup yields CDR1 MRHNA and CDR2 SNTAGT. The CDR3 contains 15 residues. The CDR3 nucleotides read TGTGCCAGCAGTGACAGTCTGGGAGGCACAGATACGCAGTATTTT. It codes for CASSDSLGGTDTQYF.

CDR3 DNA: TGTGCCACCAGCGGACGGGGGGTTGGAAACACCATATATTTT. Its translation: CATSGRGVGNTIYF. This sequence joins TRBV15 and TRBJ1-3; D is perhaps TRBD1 (5 bases). The CDR3 has 14 residues. The germline gives CDR1 LNHNV, CDR2 YYDKDF (reference sequence). With 5 bases removed from V and 3 bases from J, the gap between germline ends came to 11 bases. The full variable domain, completed using reference TRBV15 and TRBJ1-3, is DAMVIQNPRYQVTQFGKPVTLSCSQTLNHNVMYWYQQKSSQAPKLLFHYYDKDFNNEADTPDNFQSRRPNTSFCFLDIRSPGLGDTAMYLCATSGRGVGNTIYFGEGSWLTVV.

The chain couples TRBV5-6 to TRBJ1-6; D remains ambiguous. CDR3 length equals 17 residues. The germline CDR1 and CDR2 sequences are SGHDT and YYEEEE. V lost 6 bases and J lost 13, with 29 bases in between. The CDR3 region has the DNA TGTGCCAGCACCTACCGTGGGGTTGAGACCCTAAGTTGGCCCCTCCACTTT. Translating it yields CASTYRGVETLSWPLHF.

The chain uses TRBV10-1 and TRBJ1-1; tentative D call: TRBD1 (5 bases). Per germline, CDR1 WNHNN and CDR2 SYGVQD (reference sequence). The V end lost 3 bases, the J end lost 9 bases, and 20 bases lay between the germline ends. The CDR3 is 15 amino acids. In DNA form, the CDR3 reads TGCGCCAGCAGTGACCACCGGGACTCCGTGGTTAAAGCTTTCTTT. Residues: CASSDHRDSVVKAFF.

This clone was seen only a few times. The chain carries TRBV7-2 and TRBJ1-1; D ambiguous. This CDR3 comprises 15 residues. Trimming shortened V by 2 bases and J by 5 bases, and 15 bases separated the two germline ends. CDR1 and CDR2 (germline): SGHTA, FQGNSA. The CDR3, as DNA: TGTGCCAGCAGCTTACTCGGCAGTTCATTAACTGAAGCTTTCTTT. It yields the protein CASSLLGSSLTEAFF. Drawing the rest from reference TRBV7-2 and TRBJ1-1, the complete variable domain is GAGVSQSPSNKVTEKGKDVELRCDPISGHTALYWYRQSLGQGLEFLIYFQGNSAPDKSGLPSDRFSAERTGGSVSTLTIQRTQQEDSAVYLCASSLLGSSLTEAFFGQGTRLTVV.

This clone was counted a single time. The chain carries TRBV28 and TRBJ2-7; TRBD1 agrees at 9 bases. The V gene's germline CDR1 is MDHEN and CDR2 SYDVKM. V lost 6 bases and J lost 3; bases outside the gene matches: 3. The CDR3 is 13 amino acids. CDR3 sequence reads: CASSPGQGYEQYF. The CDR3 DNA is TGTGCCAGCAGCCCGGGACAGGGCTACGAGCAGTACTTC.